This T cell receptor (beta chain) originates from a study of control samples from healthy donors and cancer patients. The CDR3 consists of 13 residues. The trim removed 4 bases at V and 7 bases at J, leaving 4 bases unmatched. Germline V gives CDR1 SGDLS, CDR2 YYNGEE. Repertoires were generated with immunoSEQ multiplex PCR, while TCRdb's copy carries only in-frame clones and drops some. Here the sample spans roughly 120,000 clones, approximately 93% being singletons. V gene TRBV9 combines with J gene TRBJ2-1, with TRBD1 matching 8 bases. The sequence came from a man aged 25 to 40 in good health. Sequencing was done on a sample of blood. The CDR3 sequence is CASSRRGRNEQFF. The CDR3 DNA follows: TGTGCCAGCAGCCGCAGGGGGCGGAATGAGCAGTTCTTC.